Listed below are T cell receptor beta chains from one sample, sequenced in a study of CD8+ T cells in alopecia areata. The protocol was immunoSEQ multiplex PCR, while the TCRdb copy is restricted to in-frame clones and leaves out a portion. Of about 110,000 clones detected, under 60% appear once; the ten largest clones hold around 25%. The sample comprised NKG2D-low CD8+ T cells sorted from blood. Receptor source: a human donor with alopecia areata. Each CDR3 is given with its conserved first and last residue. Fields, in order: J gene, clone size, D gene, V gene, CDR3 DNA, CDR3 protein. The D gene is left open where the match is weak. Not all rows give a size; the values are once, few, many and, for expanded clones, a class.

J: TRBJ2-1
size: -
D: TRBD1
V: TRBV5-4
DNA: TGTGCCAGCAGCACAGGGGGCTATGAGCAGTTCTTC
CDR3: CASSTGGYEQFF

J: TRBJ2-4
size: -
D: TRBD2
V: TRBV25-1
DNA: TGTGCCAGCATTTGGCGGGAGGGCCGGGTCGGCAAAAACATTCAGTACTTC
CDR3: CASIWREGRVGKNIQYF

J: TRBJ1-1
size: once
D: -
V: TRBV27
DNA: TGTGCCAGCGTAGGGCCCCCTGAAGCTTTCTTT
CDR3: CASVGPPEAFF

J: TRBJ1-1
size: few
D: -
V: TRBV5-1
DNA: TGCGCCAGCAGCTTGCGTTCCCCGAACACTGAAGCTTTCTTT
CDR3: CASSLRSPNTEAFF

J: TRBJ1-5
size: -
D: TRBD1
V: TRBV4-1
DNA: TGCGCCAGCAGCCAGACAGGGCCCCCGGGCAATCAGCCCCAGCATTTT
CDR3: CASSQTGPPGNQPQHF

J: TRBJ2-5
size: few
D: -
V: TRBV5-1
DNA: TGCGCCAGCAGCTTGGCCCGAGGTGGGGCCGCGGAGACCCAGTACTTC
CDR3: CASSLARGGAAETQYF

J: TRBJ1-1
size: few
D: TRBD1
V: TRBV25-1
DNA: TGTGCCAGCAATCAGGGGGCCACTGAAGCTTTCTTT
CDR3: CASNQGATEAFF

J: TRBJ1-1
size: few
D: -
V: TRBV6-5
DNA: TGTGCCAGCAGTTACTCGGGAGGCACTGAAGCTTTCTTT
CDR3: CASSYSGGTEAFF

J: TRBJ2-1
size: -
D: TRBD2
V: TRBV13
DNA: TGTGCCAGCAGCTTGGGGACTAGCGGGGGTTACGAGCAGTTCTTC
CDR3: CASSLGTSGGYEQFF

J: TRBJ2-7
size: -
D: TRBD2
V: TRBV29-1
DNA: TGCAGCGTTGGGGCCGGACTAGCGGGAGGGCCCTCCTACGAGCAGTACTTC
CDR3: CSVGAGLAGGPSYEQYF

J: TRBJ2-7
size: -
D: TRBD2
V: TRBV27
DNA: TGTGCCAGCAGTTTGGCTAGCGGTTATTACGAGCAGTACTTC
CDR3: CASSLASGYYEQYF

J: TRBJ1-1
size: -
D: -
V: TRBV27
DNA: TGTGCCAGCAGTTTATCGATCCCAGACATAATGAACACTGAAGCTTTCTTT
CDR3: CASSLSIPDIMNTEAFF

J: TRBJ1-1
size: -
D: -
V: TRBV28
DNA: TGTGCCAGCACAGGGCTTGAAGCTTTCTTT
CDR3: CASTGLEAFF

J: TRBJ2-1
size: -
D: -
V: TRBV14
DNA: TGTGCCAGCAGACCCTACCGGGACTTAAACAATGAGCAGTTCTTC
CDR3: CASRPYRDLNNEQFF

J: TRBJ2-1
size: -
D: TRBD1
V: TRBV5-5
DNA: TGTGCCAGCAGCTTGGGACAGGGGGATGAGCAGTTCTTC
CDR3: CASSLGQGDEQFF

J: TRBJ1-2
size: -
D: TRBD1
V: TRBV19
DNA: TGTGCAAGCTTCGAGACAGGGGGCCCTCGGTATGGCTACACCTTC
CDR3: CASFETGGPRYGYTF

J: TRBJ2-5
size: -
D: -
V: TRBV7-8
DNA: TGTGCCAGCAGCTTTTTCGCCCAGACCCAGTACTTC
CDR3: CASSFFAQTQYF

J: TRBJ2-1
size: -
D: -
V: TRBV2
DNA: TGTGCCAGCAGTGAATTTAGCCCTCAAGTGGATGAGCAGTTCTTC
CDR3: CASSEFSPQVDEQFF

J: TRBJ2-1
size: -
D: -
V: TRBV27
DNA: TGTGCCAGCAGTTTATATCTCAGGGGGGGCAATGAGCAGTTCTTC
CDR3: CASSLYLRGGNEQFF

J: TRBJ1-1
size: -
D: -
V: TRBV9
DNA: TGTGCCAGCAGCACGGACGGAGCTGAAGCTTTCTTT
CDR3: CASSTDGAEAFF

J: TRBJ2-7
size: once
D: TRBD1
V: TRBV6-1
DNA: TGTGCCAGCACGGGACAGGGGGCTCTCCACGAGCAGTACTTC
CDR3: CASTGQGALHEQYF

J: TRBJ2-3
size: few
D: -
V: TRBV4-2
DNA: TGTGCCAGCAGCTTCGACATCAGGGTTACGCAGTATTTT
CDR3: CASSFDIRVTQYF

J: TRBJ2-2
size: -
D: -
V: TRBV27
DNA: TGTGCCAGCAGCATCAGGGTTTCCGGGGAGCTGTTTTTT
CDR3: CASSIRVSGELFF

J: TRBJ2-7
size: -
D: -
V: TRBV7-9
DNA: TGTGCCAGCAGCCCTCTAGCAGAGGTCGACGAGCAGTACTTC
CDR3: CASSPLAEVDEQYF

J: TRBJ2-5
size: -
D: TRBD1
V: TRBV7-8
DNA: TGTGCCAGCAGCACCGGGACAGGGGAGCAGTACTTC
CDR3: CASSTGTGEQYF

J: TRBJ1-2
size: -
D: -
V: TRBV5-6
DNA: TGTGCCAGCAGCGAATTGCTCCTTACAGGGAGAGATGGCTACACCTTC
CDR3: CASSELLLTGRDGYTF

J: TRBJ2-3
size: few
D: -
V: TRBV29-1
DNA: TGCAGCGCCCCCGCCGGAAGGGATTTGAGCACAGATACGCAGTATTTT
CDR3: CSAPAGRDLSTDTQYF

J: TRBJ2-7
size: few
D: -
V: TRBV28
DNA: TGTGCCAGCCAACCAGTCCTGGCCTACGAGCAGTACTTC
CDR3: CASQPVLAYEQYF

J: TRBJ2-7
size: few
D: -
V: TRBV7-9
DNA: TGTGCCAGCAGCTCGCCGACAGGCTACGAGCAGTACTTC
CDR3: CASSSPTGYEQYF

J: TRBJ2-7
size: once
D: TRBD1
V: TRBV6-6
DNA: TGTGCCAGCAGTTACTTCGGACAGGTCTACGAGCAGTACTTC
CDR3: CASSYFGQVYEQYF

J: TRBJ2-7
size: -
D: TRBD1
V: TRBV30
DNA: TGTGCCTGGAGCCAGGGGGTCACCTACGAGCAGTACTTC
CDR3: CAWSQGVTYEQYF

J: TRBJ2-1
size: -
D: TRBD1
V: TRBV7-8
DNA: TGTGCCAGCAGCGGGCCGCGCGGTGGGACAGGGGATAACTCCTACAATGAGCAGTTCTTC
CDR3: CASSGPRGGTGDNSYNEQFF

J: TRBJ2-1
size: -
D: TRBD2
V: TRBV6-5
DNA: TGTGCCAGCAGTTACACCCCTAGCGGGGGCTACAATGAGCAGTTCTTC
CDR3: CASSYTPSGGYNEQFF

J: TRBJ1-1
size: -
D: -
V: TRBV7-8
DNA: TGTGCCAGCAGCGAAGGGGATACGGGACTCAGGAACACTGAAGCTTTCTTT
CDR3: CASSEGDTGLRNTEAFF

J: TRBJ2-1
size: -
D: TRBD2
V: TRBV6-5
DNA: TGTGCCAGCAGAGGCGGGAGGGTTATCAATGAGCAGTTCTTC
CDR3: CASRGGRVINEQFF

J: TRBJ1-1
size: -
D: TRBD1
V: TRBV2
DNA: TGTGCCGGCACCGGGACAGGGGTTCCTGAAGCTTTCTTT
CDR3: CAGTGTGVPEAFF

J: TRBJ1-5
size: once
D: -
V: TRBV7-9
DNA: TGTGCCAGCGGCCGATATCAGCCCCAGCATTTT
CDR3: CASGRYQPQHF

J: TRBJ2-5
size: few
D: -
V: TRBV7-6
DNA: TGTGCCAGCAGCCCCCGTGGTGCATTACCGGAGCCCCAGTACTTC
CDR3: CASSPRGALPEPQYF

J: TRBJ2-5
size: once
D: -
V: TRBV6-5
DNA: TGTGCCAGCAGTTACTCAGGACCCTCGGAGACCCAGTACTTC
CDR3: CASSYSGPSETQYF

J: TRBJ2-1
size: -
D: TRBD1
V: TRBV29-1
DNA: TGCAGCGTTGGACAGGGAAATGAGCAGTTCTTC
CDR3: CSVGQGNEQFF

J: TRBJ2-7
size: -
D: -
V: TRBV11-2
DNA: TGTGCCAGCAGCTTAGGCGGGGACTACGAGCAGTACTTC
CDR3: CASSLGGDYEQYF

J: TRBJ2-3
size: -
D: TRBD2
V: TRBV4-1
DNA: TGCGCCAGCAGCCTCGTAGCGGGGGTAAGCACAGATACGCAGTATTTT
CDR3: CASSLVAGVSTDTQYF

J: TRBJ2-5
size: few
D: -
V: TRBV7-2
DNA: TGTGCCAGCAGCCCTGGACTGGGGGCGGCCCTTAAAGAGACCCAGTACTTC
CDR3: CASSPGLGAALKETQYF

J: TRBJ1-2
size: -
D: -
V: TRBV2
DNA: TGTGCCAGCAGTCGGTCTAACTATGGCTACACCTTC
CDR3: CASSRSNYGYTF

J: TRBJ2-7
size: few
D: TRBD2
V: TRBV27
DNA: TGTGCCAGCAGGGATGGACTAGCGGACGAGCAGTACTTC
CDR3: CASRDGLADEQYF

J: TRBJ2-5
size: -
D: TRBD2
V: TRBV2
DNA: TGTGCCAGCAGAGGGGACTATGAGACCCAGTACTTC
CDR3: CASRGDYETQYF

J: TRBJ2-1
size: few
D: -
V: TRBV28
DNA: TGTGCCAGCAACCAGGGGATAGTTACTGTCTACAATGAGCAGTTCTTC
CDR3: CASNQGIVTVYNEQFF

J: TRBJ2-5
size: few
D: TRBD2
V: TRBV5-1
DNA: TGCGCCAGCAGCCTCCGACTAGCGGGAGGGCCGGAGACCCAGTACTTC
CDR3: CASSLRLAGGPETQYF

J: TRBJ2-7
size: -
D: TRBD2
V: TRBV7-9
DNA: TGTGCCAGCAGCGTGAGCGGGAGCCAATACGAGCAGTACTTC
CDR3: CASSVSGSQYEQYF

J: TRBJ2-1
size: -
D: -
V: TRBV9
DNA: TGTGCCAGCAGCCCCCACAATGAGCAGTTCTTC
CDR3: CASSPHNEQFF

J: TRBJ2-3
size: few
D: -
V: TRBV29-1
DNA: TGCAGCGCCCTAGGAACACCGGCAGATACGCAGTATTTT
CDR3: CSALGTPADTQYF

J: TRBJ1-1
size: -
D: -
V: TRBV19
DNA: TGTGCCAGTAGCCCTTCGGGGAACACTGAAGCTTTCTTT
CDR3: CASSPSGNTEAFF

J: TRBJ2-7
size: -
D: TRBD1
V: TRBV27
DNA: TGTGCCAGCAGTCGCTTGGCGAGGAGACAGGGAACCAACGAGCAGTACTTC
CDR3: CASSRLARRQGTNEQYF

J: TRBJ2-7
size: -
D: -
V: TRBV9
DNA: TGTGCCAGCAGCGCCCTAGGTTCGGGAATCATGTCCGAGCAGTACTTC
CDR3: CASSALGSGIMSEQYF

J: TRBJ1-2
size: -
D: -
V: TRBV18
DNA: TGTGCCAGCTCACCCCGACAGTTAGCTAACTATGGCTACACCTTC
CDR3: CASSPRQLANYGYTF

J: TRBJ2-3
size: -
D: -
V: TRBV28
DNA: TGTGCCAGTGGGGTTTCTAGCGTCCTCACAGATACGCAGTATTTT
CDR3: CASGVSSVLTDTQYF

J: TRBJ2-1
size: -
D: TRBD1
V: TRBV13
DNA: TGTGCCAGCAGCTTAGCGACAGGGAAGGGTGAGCAGTTCTTC
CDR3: CASSLATGKGEQFF

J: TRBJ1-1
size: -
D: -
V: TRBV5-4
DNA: TGTGCCAGCAGCTTGCGGGGAGCGACTGAAGCTTTCTTT
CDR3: CASSLRGATEAFF

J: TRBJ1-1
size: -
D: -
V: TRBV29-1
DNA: TGCAGCGTTGTCTCAGGGGTACCTGAAGCTTTCTTT
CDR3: CSVVSGVPEAFF

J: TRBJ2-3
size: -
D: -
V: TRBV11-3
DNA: TGTGCCAGCAGCTTAATACCCAGCACAGATACGCAGTATTTT
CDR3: CASSLIPSTDTQYF